This T cell receptor beta chain is from a study of shared clonotypes between healthy human individuals. Overall study: Researchers drew samples from a couple of women and three men aged 18 to 49.

This clone has only one observation. The authors ran the assay at deep level. This table comes from immunoSEQ multiplex PCR, and its TCRdb copy is limited to in-frame clones, with some not included. The sample has over a million clones, about 98.5% seen once. CDR1 and CDR2 (germline): KGHSH, LQKENI. This CDR3 is 14 amino acids long. Trimming removed 2 bases at V and 5 bases at J, with 12 bases between. Division of CD4+ cells produced a CD45RA+ naive subset and a CD45RA-negative memory subset. The receptor was isolated from a man between 25 and 39 years old in good health. The chain carries TRBV18 and TRBJ1-1; weak D call: TRBD1 (6 bases). The sequencing sample was made of naive CD4+ T cells sorted from blood. Subset: CD45RA+ positively selected. CDR3 sequence reads: CASSPGRGSTEAFF. The CDR3 DNA sequence: TGTGCCAGCTCACCAGGGAGGGGGTCGACTGAAGCTTTCTTT.